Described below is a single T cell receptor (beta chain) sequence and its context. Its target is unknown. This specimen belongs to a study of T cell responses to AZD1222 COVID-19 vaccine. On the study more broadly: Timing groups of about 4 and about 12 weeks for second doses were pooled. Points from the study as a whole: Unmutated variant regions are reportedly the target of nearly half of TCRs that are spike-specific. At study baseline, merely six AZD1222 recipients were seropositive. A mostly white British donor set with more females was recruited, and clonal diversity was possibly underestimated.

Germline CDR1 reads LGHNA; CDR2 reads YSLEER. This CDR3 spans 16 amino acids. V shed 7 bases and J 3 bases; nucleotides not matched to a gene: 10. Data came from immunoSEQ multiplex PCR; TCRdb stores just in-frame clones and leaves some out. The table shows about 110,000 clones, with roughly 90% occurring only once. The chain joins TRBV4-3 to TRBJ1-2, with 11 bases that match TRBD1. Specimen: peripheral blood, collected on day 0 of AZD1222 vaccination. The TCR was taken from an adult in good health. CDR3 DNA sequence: TGCGCCAGCAAACGAAGTCCGGGACAGGGGGACTATGGCTACACCTTC. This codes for CASKRSPGQGDYGYTF.